Included here is one TCR beta chain sequence, with context. Its antigen is unknown. Base qualities are not provided; no much larger clone lies one nucleotide away. Other DNA variants within this sample encode the same CDR3. Libraries came from the immunoSEQ multiplex PCR assay. High-throughput TCR-beta CDR3 sequencing of genomic DNA from most patients was performed by Adaptive Biotechnologies. Processing in the source paper ran as follows. TCR sequencing data were retrieved from Adaptive's ImmunoSEQ software for around 18 patients, whereas three other patients were processed with MiXCR and VDJtools. CDR3 nucleotide sequences shared between donor and recipient were removed because the origin of such sequences could not be assigned. Alloreactive clones required at least 2-fold expansion over unstimulated cells and minimum CFSE-low frequency of 0.002% (template counts) or 0.001% (read counts). A clone was considered mappable if detected in the sequenced pre-transplant spleen, lymph node, or MLR CFSE-low populations of the donor or recipient. The cumulative frequency of alloreactive clones was calculated as a percentage of all sequences, weighted by copy number. TCRdb stores this immuneACCESS table with in-frame sequences only. Part of the clones is absent; in the studies checked, under half of the shortfall reflects unresolved V genes, and no reason is known for the rest. D and trimming come from the DNA, and the V and J calls and clone size come from that table. This sample comprises tens of thousands of clones, approximately 88% of them detected only once. The top ten constitute around 1.8% of the sample.

The sample is drawn from a study of graft-versus-host responses after intestinal transplantation (dated by TCRdb to the early 2020s). Concerning the study at large: The transplants that recipients received were multivisceral, liver-intestinal, or isolated intestinal. Rather than going through the commercial service, samples from three later patients were sequenced in-house on an Illumina MiSeq and processed with MiXCR. Donor T cell macrochimerism was defined as a peak of at least 4% donor T cells among recipient peripheral blood mononuclear cells. To identify alloreactive clones, pre-transplant mixed lymphocyte reaction products were sequenced and then compared with unstimulated pre-transplant donor and recipient T cells. The cohort enrolled 24 intestinal transplant recipients, one of whom was a retransplant, and a few patients without pretransplant specimens were excluded. Graft-versus-host and host-versus-graft alloreactive T cell clones were tracked in the graft, circulation and bone marrow after intestinal transplantation using bulk TCR-beta CDR3 sequencing. Every recipient was given anti-thymocyte globulin induction, then maintenance tacrolimus and steroids for 2 to 4 years.

The germline V gene (reference sequence) specifies LNHDA as CDR1 and SQIVND as CDR2. Spanning cysteine to phenylalanine, the CDR3 consists of 12 amino acids. Only the CDR3 portion is preserved as DNA: 36 bases, with reading frame beginning at the first base. V loses 8 bases of germline sequence and J loses 2 bases, and the interval between the two ends is 6 bases. What the work shows at the level of the full study, not this receptor alone: Early after transplant, peak levels of circulating GvH clones were found to be associated with declines in HvG clones. The relatively low number and heterogeneity of intestinal transplant patients limited the conclusions. GvH clones were detected in recipient bone marrow, and some appeared earlier in ileal mucosa or blood, consistent with an intestinal mucosal origin. In the allografts of patients with donor T cell macrochimerism, GvH to HvG T cell clonal ratios were high.

Dithiothreitol, EDTA incubations and collagenase D digestion were used to isolate intraepithelial and lamina propria lymphocytes from graft specimens. Bulk TCR-beta sequencing was performed on serial intestinal graft biopsy specimens collected as late as 600 days after transplant. Here the sequenced sample was ileum tissue, taken approximately 56 weeks after transplant. This sequence originates from a human patient who received an intestinal transplant, so some T cells may come from the graft donor. The chain links TRBV19 with TRBJ2-2, with an unclear D gene assignment. The bases read TGTGCCAGTTTACTTAACACCGGGGAGCTGTTTTTT. This sequence encodes CASLLNTGELFF.